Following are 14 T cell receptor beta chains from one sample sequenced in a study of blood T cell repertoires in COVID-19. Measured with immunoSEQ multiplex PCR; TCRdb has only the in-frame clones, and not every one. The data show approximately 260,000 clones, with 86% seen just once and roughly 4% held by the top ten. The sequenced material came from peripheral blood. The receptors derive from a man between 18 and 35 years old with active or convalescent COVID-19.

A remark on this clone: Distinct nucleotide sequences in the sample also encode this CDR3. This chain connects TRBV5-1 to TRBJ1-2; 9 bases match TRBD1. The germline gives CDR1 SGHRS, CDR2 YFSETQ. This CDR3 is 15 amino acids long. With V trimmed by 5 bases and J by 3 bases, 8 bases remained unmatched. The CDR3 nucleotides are TGCGCCAGCAGTTCCCCAGACAGGGGGGACTATGGCTACACCTTC. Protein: CASSSPDRGDYGYTF. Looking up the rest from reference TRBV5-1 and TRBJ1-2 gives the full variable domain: KAGVTQTPRYLIKTRGQQVTLSCSPISGHRSVSWYQQTPGQGLQFLFEYFSETQRNKGNFPGRFSGRQFSNSRSEMNVSTLELGDSALYLCASSSPDRGDYGYTFGSGTRLTVV.

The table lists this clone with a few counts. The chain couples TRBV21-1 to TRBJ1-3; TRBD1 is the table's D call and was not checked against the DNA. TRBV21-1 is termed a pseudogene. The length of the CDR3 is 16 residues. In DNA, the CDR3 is TGTGCCAGCAGCAAAGGTGGCACGTCCTCTGGAAACACCATATATTTT. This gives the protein CASSKGGTSSGNTIYF.

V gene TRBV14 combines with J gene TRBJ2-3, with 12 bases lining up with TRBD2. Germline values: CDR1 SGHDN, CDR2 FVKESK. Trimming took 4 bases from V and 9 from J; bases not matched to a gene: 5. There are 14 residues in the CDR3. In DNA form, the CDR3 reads TGTGCCAGCAGCCCCACTAGCGGGGGGAACACGCAGTATTTT. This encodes CASSPTSGGNTQYF. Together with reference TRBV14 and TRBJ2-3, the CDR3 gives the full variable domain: EAGVTQFPSHSVIEKGQTVTLRCDPISGHDNLYWYRRVMGKEIKFLLHFVKESKQDESGMPNNRFLAERTGGTYSTLKVQPAELEDSGVYFCASSPTSGGNTQYFGPGTRLTVL.

The DNA of the CDR3 is TGTGCCACCAGTGTGGGGCAGGGCTACACCTTC. This codes for CATSVGQGYTF. The chain carries TRBV24-1 and TRBJ1-2, with a possible D match to TRBD1 (5 bases). Trimming cost V 5 bases and J 8 bases, with 8 bases left between them. The CDR3 sequence is 11 residues long. Looked up from germline, CDR1 is KGHDR and CDR2 is SFDVKD.

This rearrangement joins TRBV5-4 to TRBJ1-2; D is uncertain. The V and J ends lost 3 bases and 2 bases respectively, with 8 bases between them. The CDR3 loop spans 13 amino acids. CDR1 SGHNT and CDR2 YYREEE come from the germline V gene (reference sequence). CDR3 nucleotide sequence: TGTGCCAGCAGCTCCGGGGAAAACTATGGCTACACCTTC. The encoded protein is CASSSGENYGYTF.

CDR3: CASSQARDRGRLLGSAKNIQYF. The DNA of the CDR3 is TGCGCCAGCAGCCAAGCGCGGGACAGGGGGCGCCTACTAGGGTCGGCCAAAAACATTCAGTACTTC. The rearrangement joins TRBV4-1 to TRBJ2-4; 12 bases are a match to TRBD1. The CDR3 totals 22 residues. Germline V gene sequence: CDR1 MGHRA, CDR2 YSYEKL. Losses at the gene ends were 1 base for V and 1 base for J; bases not matched to a gene: 17.

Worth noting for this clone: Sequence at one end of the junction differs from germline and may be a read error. In DNA, the CDR3 is TGTGCTAGCAGCTTAGATGTCCGAGATACGCAGTATTTT. Its protein product is CASSLDVRDTQYF. The chain uses TRBV7-7 and TRBJ2-3; D is undetermined. The CDR3 is made up of 13 amino acids. CDR1 SSHAT and CDR2 FNYEAQ come from the germline V gene (reference sequence).

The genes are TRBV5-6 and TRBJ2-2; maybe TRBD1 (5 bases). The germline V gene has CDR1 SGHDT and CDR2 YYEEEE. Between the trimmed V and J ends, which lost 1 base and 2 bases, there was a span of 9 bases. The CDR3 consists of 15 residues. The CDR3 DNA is TGTGCCAGCAGCTTGCAGGGCTTTAACACCGGGGAGCTGTTTTTT. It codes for CASSLQGFNTGELFF.

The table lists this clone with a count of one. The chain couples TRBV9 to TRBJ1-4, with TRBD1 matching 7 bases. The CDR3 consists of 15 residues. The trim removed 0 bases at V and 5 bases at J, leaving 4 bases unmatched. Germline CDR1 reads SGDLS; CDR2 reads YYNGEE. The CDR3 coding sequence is TGTGCCAGCAGCGTAGAGCCAGGGGGGAATGAAAAACTGTTTTTT. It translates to CASSVEPGGNEKLFF.

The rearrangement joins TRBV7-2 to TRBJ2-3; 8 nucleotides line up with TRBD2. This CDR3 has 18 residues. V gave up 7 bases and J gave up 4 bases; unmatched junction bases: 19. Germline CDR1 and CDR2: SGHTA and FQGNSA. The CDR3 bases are TGTGCCAGCACCTACCCCCGAAATATGGCGGGAGGTGCAGATACGCAGTATTTT. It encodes CASTYPRNMAGGADTQYF.

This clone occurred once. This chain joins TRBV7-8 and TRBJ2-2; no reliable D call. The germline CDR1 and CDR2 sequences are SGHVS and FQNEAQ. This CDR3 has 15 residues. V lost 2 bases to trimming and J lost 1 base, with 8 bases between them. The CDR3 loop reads CASSLFTRNTGELFF. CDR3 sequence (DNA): TGTGCCAGCAGCTTATTTACCAGGAACACCGGGGAGCTGTTTTTT.

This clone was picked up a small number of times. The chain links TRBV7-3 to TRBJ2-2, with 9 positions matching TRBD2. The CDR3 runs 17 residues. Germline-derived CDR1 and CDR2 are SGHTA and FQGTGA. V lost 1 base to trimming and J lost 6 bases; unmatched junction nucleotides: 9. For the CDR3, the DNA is TGTGCCAGCAGCTTAAATCCGGGACTAGCCGTGGCCGGGGAGCTGTTTTTT. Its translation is CASSLNPGLAVAGELFF.

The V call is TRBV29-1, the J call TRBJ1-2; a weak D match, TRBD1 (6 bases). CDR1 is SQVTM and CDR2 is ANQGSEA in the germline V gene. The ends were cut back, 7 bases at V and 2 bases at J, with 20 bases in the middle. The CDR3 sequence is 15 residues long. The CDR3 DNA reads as TGCAGCGCATCGACCGGGACACACACAAACTATGGCTACACCTTC. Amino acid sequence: CSASTGTHTNYGYTF.

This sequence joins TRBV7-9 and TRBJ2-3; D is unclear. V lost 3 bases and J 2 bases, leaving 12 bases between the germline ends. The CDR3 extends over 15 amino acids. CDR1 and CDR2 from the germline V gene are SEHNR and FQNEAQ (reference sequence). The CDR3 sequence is CASSFGDSFTDTQYF. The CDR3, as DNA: TGTGCCAGCAGCTTCGGCGATAGCTTCACAGATACGCAGTATTTT.